This T cell receptor beta chain emerged from a study of T cell changes during pregnancy in multiple sclerosis. J lost 4 bases, V lost 5 bases, and 1 base had no gene match. Germline CDR1 MRHNA, CDR2 SNTAGT. There are 14 residues in the CDR3. The method was immunoSEQ multiplex PCR; TCRdb's version includes in-frame clones alone and lacks a portion of them. The sample holds approximately 99,000 clones, approximately 90% seen once. This specimen consisted of peripheral blood, obtained in the second trimester of pregnancy. This chain connects TRBV6-4 to TRBJ2-1; 11 nucleotides line up with TRBD2. This receptor was taken from a female donor in good health, enrolled as a control in a pregnancy study. The CDR3, as DNA: TGTGCCAGCAGTCGACTAGCGGGGTACAATGAGCAGTTCTTC. Its translation is CASSRLAGYNEQFF.